The present T cell receptor (beta chain) was sequenced within a study of T cell responses to AZD1222 COVID-19 vaccine. Germline assignment: CDR1 LGHDT and CDR2 YNNKEL (reference sequence). There are 15 residues in the CDR3. The germline V and J ends were trimmed by 0 bases and 1 base, with 9 bases remaining between them. Generated by immunoSEQ multiplex PCR, the TCRdb table keeps only in-frame clones and is missing some. The sample has roughly 150,000 clones, 70% to 90% seen once. The study, taken as a whole, reports: Spike-specific TCR breadth rose after two AZD1222 doses, and depth rose as well. Vaccine-related CD4 TCRs covered spike, predominating at 160-218 and 743-854. Females outnumbered males among donors, who were mostly white British; clonal diversity was possibly underestimated.

Only a few counts were recorded for this clone. Its antigen is still unknown. This rearrangement joins TRBV3-1 (or the pseudogene TRBV3-2) to TRBJ1-1; D is unclear. This specimen consisted of peripheral blood, obtained 28 days after the second AZD1222 dose. The clonotype comes from an adult who received the AZD1222 COVID-19 vaccine. The CDR3 sequence: CASSQDHSGNTEAFF. The CDR3 coding sequence is TGTGCCAGCAGCCAAGATCACTCTGGGAACACTGAAGCTTTCTTT.